This passage covers 15 T cell receptor beta chains from one sample sequenced in a study of technical replicates of blood from a handful of donors. Assay used: immunoSEQ multiplex PCR; TCRdb lists only in-frame clones, some missing. The table shows 95,000 to 100,000 clones, with approximately 96% occurring only once. Input material: T cells isolated from PBMCs. These receptors all come from a human donor in good health.

The CDR3 protein is CASSYGGNRNEKLFF. The CDR3 coding sequence is TGTGCCAGCAGTTACGGGGGGAACAGAAATGAAAAACTGTTTTTT. The chain is built from TRBV6-5 and TRBJ1-4; D may be TRBD1 (5 bases). This CDR3 is built from 15 residues. Trimming took off 2 bases at V and 5 bases at J, with 12 bases between the two ends. Germline V lookup: CDR1 MNHEY, CDR2 SVGAGI.

CDR3 residues: CASSLGAGAETQYF. CDR3 in DNA: TGTGCCAGCAGCTTAGGTGCGGGAGCCGAGACCCAGTACTTC. The chain is built from TRBV7-2 and TRBJ2-5; TRBD2 matches 7 bases. Trimming took 1 base from V and 5 from J; bases not matched to a gene: 4. Germline-derived CDR1 and CDR2 are SGHTA and FQGNSA. CDR3 length equals 14 residues.

The V gene is TRBV7-9, the J gene TRBJ2-1; TRBD2 is a possible D gene (5 bases). The CDR3 has 18 residues. Germline V lookup: CDR1 SEHNR, CDR2 FQNEAQ (reference sequence). V was cut by 5 bases and J by 0 bases, with 20 bases left in between. Here the CDR3 DNA reads TGTGCCAGCAGCCAGAGGGAAGGAGGCCTAAGCTCCTACAATGAGCAGTTCTTC. The encoded protein is CASSQREGGLSSYNEQFF.

The rearrangement links TRBV19 to TRBJ1-3; D gene ambiguous. The V gene lost 4 bases and the J gene lost 4 bases, with 14 bases spanning the gap. CDR1 and CDR2 from the germline V gene are LNHDA and SQIVND (reference sequence). This CDR3 region has 15 residues. CDR3 coding DNA: TGTGCCAGTAGTACACGTCCCTTGACAGGAAACACCATATATTTT. It yields the protein CASSTRPLTGNTIYF.

The chain has TRBV9 and TRBJ1-2; D is possibly TRBD1 (5 bases). Germline V gene sequence: CDR1 SGDLS, CDR2 YYNGEE. V was clipped by 8 bases and J by 3 bases, with 14 bases between them. CDR3 length: 13 amino acids. The CDR3 spells CASTGREDYGYTF. The DNA of the CDR3 is TGTGCCAGTACAGGAAGGGAGGACTATGGCTACACCTTC.

The chain recombines TRBV18 with TRBJ2-3, with TRBD2 as a possible D gene (6 bases). The CDR3 contains 15 residues. Germline assignment: CDR1 KGHSH and CDR2 LQKENI. Deletions cut 6 bases from V and 1 base from J, with 14 bases between. In nucleotides, the CDR3 is TGTGCCAGCTCGCCGGGACTCACCGGCACAGATACGCAGTATTTT. Amino acid sequence: CASSPGLTGTDTQYF.

The genes are TRBV28 and TRBJ2-5; weak D call: TRBD2 (7 bases). CDR3 length: 14 amino acids. CDR1 is MDHEN and CDR2 is SYDVKM in the germline V gene. Trimming pared 5 bases from V and 4 bases from J, leaving 14 bases between. CDR3 residues: CASSVVGGLETQYF. CDR3 DNA: TGTGCCAGCAGTGTGGTCGGGGGGCTAGAGACCCAGTACTTC.

The chain couples TRBV5-4 to TRBJ2-1, with 8 bases aligning to TRBD2. CDR3 length: 16 residues. Trimming at V came to 6 bases and at J to 2 bases, leaving 10 bases not matched to a gene. Looked up from germline, CDR1 is SGHNT and CDR2 is YYREEE (reference sequence). The CDR3 nucleotides read TGTGCCAGCAACCCCTTTAGCGGGACCCCCTACAATGAGCAGTTCTTC. Its translation is CASNPFSGTPYNEQFF. The full variable domain, with the rest looked up from reference TRBV5-4 and TRBJ2-1, is ETGVTQSPTHLIKTRGQQVTLRCSSQSGHNTVSWYQQALGQGPQFIFQYYREEENGRGNFPPRFSGLQFPNYSSELNVNALELDDSALYLCASNPFSGTPYNEQFFGPGTRLTVL.

V gene TRBV7-2 combines with J gene TRBJ2-1; 13 bases are a match to TRBD2. Germline V gene data show CDR1 as SGHTA and CDR2 as FQGNSA. The J segment lost 10 bases and the V segment lost 5 bases, leaving 5 bases of the junction unmatched. This CDR3 comprises 14 residues. In DNA form, the CDR3 reads TGTGCCAGCAGCCGACTAGCGGGAGGATGGGAGCAGTTCTTC. Translated: CASSRLAGGWEQFF.

V and J are TRBV10-2 and TRBJ2-7; 9 bases agree with TRBD1. The CDR3 has 13 residues. V shed 5 bases and J 7 bases; nucleotides not matched to a gene: 6. Germline V CDR1 and CDR2: WSHSY, SAAADI. The CDR3 DNA is TGCGCCAGCAGTCGTACAGGGGGCGAAGAGCAGTACTTC. It translates to CASSRTGGEEQYF.

The chain's CDR3 is CASSLLSLPRNEQFF. CDR3 DNA sequence: TGTGCCAGCAGCTTACTGTCCCTCCCTAGGAATGAGCAGTTCTTC. The rearrangement links TRBV7-3 to TRBJ2-1, with D uncertain. Germline V CDR1 and CDR2: SGHTA, FQGTGA. This CDR3 spans 15 amino acids. Trimming took 2 bases from V and 7 from J, leaving 15 bases between them.

The chain is built from TRBV5-5 and TRBJ2-6; 8 bases align to TRBD1. CDR3 size: 18 residues. Germline loops: CDR1 SGHKS, CDR2 YYEKEE (reference sequence). The ends lost 1 base at V and 0 bases at J; junction bases unmatched: 6. The CDR3 DNA follows: TGTGCCAGCAGCTTGCTGGGACAGGCCGTCTCTGGGGCCAACGTCCTGACTTTC. Protein: CASSLLGQAVSGANVLTF.

This chain connects TRBV14 to TRBJ2-5; 8 bases line up with TRBD2. Germline loops: CDR1 SGHDN, CDR2 FVKESK. The CDR3 loop spans 14 amino acids. Germline trimming cut 1 base from V and 7 bases from J; bases unmatched to any gene: 5. CDR3 coding DNA: TGTGCCAGCAGCCAAGTAGCGGGGACCGTGACCCAGTACTTC. Amino acids: CASSQVAGTVTQYF.

The V gene is TRBV10-3, the J gene TRBJ2-5; D is possibly TRBD2 (5 bases). V lost 3 bases, J lost 4 bases, and 9 bases lay in between. The germline gives CDR1 ENHRY, CDR2 SYGVKD. The CDR3 is 13 residues long. The CDR3 here is CAISESGRETQYF. The CDR3 nucleotides read TGTGCCATCAGTGAATCGGGGAGAGAGACCCAGTACTTC.

The chain links TRBV28 to TRBJ2-2; D is uncertain. The CDR3 sequence is 14 residues long. The V gene lost 5 bases and the J gene lost 6 bases, with 13 bases spanning the gap. The germline gives CDR1 MDHEN, CDR2 SYDVKM. In DNA form, the CDR3 reads TGTGCCAGCAGTACCCCAGGATTAGCCGGGGAGCTGTTTTTT. Encoded protein: CASSTPGLAGELFF.